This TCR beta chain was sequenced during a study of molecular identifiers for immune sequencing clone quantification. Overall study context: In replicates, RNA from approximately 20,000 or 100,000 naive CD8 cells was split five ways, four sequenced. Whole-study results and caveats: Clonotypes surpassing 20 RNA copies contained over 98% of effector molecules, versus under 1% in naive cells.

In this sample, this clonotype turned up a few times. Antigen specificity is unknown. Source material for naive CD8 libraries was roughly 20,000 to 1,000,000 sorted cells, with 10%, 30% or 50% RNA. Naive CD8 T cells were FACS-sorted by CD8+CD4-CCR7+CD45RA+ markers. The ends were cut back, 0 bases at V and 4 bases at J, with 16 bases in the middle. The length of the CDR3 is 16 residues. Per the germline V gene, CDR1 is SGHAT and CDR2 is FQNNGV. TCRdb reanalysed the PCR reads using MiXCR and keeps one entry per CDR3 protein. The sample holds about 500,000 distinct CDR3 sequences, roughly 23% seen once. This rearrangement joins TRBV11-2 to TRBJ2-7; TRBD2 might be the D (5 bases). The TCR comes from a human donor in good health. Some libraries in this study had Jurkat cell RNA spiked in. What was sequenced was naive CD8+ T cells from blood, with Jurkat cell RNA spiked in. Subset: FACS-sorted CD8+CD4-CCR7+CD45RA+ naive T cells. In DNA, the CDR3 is TGTGCCAGCAGCTTAGACGAGGGCGCTTTTTTGTACGAGCAGTACTTC. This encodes CASSLDEGAFLYEQYF.